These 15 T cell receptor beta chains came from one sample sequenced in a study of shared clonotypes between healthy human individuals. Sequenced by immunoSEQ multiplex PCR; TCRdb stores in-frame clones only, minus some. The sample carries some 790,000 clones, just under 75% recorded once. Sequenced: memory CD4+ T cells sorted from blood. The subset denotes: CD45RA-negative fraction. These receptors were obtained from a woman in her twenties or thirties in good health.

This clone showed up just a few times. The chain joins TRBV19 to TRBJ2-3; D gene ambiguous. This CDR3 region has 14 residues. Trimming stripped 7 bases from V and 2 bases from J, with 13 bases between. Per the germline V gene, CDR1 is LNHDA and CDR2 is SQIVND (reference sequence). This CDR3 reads CASNPVGFTDTQYF. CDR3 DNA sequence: TGTGCCAGTAATCCTGTAGGTTTCACAGATACGCAGTATTTT.

CDR3 nucleotides: TGTGCCAGCAGTCCTGGACAGTTGGCGACCGAAAAACTGTTTTTT. It encodes CASSPGQLATEKLFF. The V and J genes are TRBV5-4 and TRBJ1-4, with D perhaps TRBD1 (6 bases). The CDR3 loop spans 15 amino acids. V lost 5 bases and J lost 8, with 19 bases in between. Germline CDR1 SGHNT, CDR2 YYREEE (reference sequence).

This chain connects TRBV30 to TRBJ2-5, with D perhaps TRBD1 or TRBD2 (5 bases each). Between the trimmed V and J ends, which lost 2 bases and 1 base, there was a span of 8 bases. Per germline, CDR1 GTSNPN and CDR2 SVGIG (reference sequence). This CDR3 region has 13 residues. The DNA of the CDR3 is TGTGCCTGGAGTTTGGGACCCCAAGAGACCCAGTACTTC. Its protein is CAWSLGPQETQYF.

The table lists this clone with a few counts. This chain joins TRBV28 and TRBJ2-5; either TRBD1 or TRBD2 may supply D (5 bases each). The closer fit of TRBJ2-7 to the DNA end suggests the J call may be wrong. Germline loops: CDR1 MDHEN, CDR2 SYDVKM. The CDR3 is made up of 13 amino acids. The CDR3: CASTGTVSDEQYF. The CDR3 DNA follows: TGTGCCAGCACCGGGACCGTTAGTGACGAGCAGTACTTC.

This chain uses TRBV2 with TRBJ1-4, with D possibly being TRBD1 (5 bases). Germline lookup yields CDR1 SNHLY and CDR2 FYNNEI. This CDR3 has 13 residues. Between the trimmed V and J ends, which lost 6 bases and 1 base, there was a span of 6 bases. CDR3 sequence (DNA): TGTGCCAGCAGCCAGGGAACTAATGAAAAACTGTTTTTT. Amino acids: CASSQGTNEKLFF.

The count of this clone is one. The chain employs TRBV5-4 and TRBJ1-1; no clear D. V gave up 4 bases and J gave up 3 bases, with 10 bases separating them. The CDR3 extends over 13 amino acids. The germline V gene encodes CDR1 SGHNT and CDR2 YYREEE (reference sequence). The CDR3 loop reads CASSLRTDTEAFF. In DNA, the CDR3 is TGTGCCAGCAGCCTGAGGACTGACACTGAAGCTTTCTTT.

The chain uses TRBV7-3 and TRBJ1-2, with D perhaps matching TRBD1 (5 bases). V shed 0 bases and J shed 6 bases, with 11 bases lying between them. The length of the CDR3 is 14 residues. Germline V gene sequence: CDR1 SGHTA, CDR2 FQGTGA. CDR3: CASSLTSLGHGYTF. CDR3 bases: TGTGCCAGCAGCTTAACGTCCTTGGGGCATGGCTACACCTTC.

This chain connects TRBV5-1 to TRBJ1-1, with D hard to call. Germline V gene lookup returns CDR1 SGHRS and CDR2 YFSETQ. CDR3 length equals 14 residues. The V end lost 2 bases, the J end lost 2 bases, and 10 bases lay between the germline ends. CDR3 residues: CASSLTVDNTEAFF. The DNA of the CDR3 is TGCGCCAGCAGCTTAACGGTAGATAACACTGAAGCTTTCTTT.

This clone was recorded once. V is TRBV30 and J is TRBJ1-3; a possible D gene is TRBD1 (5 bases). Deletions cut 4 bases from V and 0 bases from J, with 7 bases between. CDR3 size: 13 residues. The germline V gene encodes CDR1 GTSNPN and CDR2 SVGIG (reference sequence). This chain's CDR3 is CAWNRGSGNTIYF. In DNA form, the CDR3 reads TGTGCCTGGAATAGGGGCTCTGGAAACACCATATATTTT.

The CDR3 reads CSIATSGKQYEQYF. CDR3 DNA: TGCAGCATCGCGACTAGCGGGAAGCAATACGAGCAGTACTTC. The chain links TRBV29-1 to TRBJ2-7; 11 bases align to TRBD2. Germline V CDR1 and CDR2: SQVTM, ANQGSEA. J gave up 4 bases and V 8 bases, and 10 bases lay outside the gene matches. The CDR3 has 14 amino acids.

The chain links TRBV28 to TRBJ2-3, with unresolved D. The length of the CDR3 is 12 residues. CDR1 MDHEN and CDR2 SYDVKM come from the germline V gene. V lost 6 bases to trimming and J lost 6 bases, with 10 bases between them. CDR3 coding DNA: TGTGCCAGCAGCGTCGTTAGGGATACGCAGTATTTT. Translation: CASSVVRDTQYF.

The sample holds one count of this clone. For the CDR3, the DNA is TGTGCCAGCAGCCTATCAAATATTCGATCGGGCTACACCTTC. Residues: CASSLSNIRSGYTF. The chain uses TRBV14 and TRBJ1-2; D remains ambiguous. Germline-derived CDR1 and CDR2 are SGHDN and FVKESK. V lost 4 bases to trimming and J lost 8 bases, with 17 bases between them. This CDR3 region has 14 residues.

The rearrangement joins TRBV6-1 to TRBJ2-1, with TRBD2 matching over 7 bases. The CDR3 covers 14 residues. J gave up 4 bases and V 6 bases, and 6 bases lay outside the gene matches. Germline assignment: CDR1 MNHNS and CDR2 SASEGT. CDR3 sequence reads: CASSQAGIYNEQFF. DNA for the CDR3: TGTGCCAGCAGCCAAGCGGGAATATACAATGAGCAGTTCTTC.

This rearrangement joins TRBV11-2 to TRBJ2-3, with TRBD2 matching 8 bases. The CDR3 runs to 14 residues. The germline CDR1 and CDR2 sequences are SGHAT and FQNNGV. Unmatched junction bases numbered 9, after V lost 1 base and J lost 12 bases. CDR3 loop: CASSLVREGRAQYF. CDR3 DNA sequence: TGTGCCAGCAGCTTAGTTCGGGAGGGCCGGGCCCAGTATTTT.

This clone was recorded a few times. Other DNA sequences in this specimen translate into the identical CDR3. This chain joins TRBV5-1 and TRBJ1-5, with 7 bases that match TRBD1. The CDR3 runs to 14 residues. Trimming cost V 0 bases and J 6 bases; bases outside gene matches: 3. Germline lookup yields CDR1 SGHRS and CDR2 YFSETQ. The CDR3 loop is CASSLGTGAQPQHF. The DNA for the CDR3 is TGCGCCAGCAGCTTGGGTACAGGGGCTCAGCCCCAGCATTTT. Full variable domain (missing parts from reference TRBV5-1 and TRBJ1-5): KAGVTQTPRYLIKTRGQQVTLSCSPISGHRSVSWYQQTPGQGLQFLFEYFSETQRNKGNFPGRFSGRQFSNSRSEMNVSTLELGDSALYLCASSLGTGAQPQHFGDGTRLSIL.